Below, 22 T cell receptor beta chains from the same sample are listed, as sequenced in a study of CD8 T cells in ankylosing spondylitis. TCRdb itself ran the 5' RACE reads through MiXCR, one entry per CDR3 protein. Of some 240,000 distinct CDR3 sequences in the sample, 5.5% to 7.5% were seen once. Study-level findings and limits: Blood from ankylosing spondylitis patients appeared to carry a characteristic roughly 8-variant TCR beta motif.

These receptors have no identified antigens. Sequences were obtained from blood, either unsorted or a sorted T cell fraction (not recorded which). These receptors originate from a male donor with ankylosing spondylitis.

This clonotype was seen more than once but under ten times. This sequence joins TRBV10-3 and TRBJ1-6; D is perhaps TRBD1 (5 bases). The ends were cut back, 7 bases at V and 6 bases at J, with 10 bases in the middle. Germline V gene lookup returns CDR1 ENHRY and CDR2 SYGVKD. The CDR3 consists of 13 residues. DNA of the CDR3: TGTGCCATCACTCCAGGGAGTAATTCACCCCTCCACTTT. Protein sequence: CAITPGSNSPLHF.

This clonotype was seen many times. The chain is built from TRBV29-1 and TRBJ2-1; D is ambiguous. V lost 4 bases, J lost 3 bases, and 13 bases lay in between. Germline V gene data show CDR1 as SQVTM and CDR2 as ANQGSEA. This CDR3 has 14 residues. The chain's CDR3 is CSVVNRWVYNEQFF. The CDR3, as DNA: TGCAGCGTTGTTAACCGTTGGGTCTACAATGAGCAGTTCTTC.

There are many counts of this clonotype. The chain combines TRBV28 with TRBJ1-1, with D unresolved. Germline CDR1 reads MDHEN; CDR2 reads SYDVKM. V was shortened by 3 bases and J by 9 bases, with 8 bases between the two germline ends. The CDR3 spans 11 residues. The CDR3 DNA follows: TGTGCCAGCAGTTTTTCCAGGCAAGCTTTCTTT. Its protein is CASSFSRQAFF.

This clonotype was picked up many times. The rearrangement links TRBV7-9 to TRBJ2-7; 9 nucleotides align to TRBD1. V lost 1 base, J lost 3 bases, and 7 bases stayed unmatched. This CDR3 contains 16 residues. Germline-derived CDR1 and CDR2 are SEHNR and FQNEAQ (reference sequence). The CDR3 bases are TGTGCCAGCAGCTTAGGGGGGACAGGGTGGGACTACGAGCAGTACTTC. Its translation: CASSLGGTGWDYEQYF.

This clonotype was recorded at least ten times. This chain links TRBV3-1 with TRBJ2-6; no clear D gene. Trimming cost V 0 bases and J 1 base, with 7 bases left between them. The germline gives CDR1 LGHDT, CDR2 YNNKEL (reference sequence). This CDR3 region has 16 residues. CDR3: CASSQEDGSGANVLTF. The CDR3 DNA reads TGTGCCAGCAGCCAAGAAGACGGGTCTGGGGCCAACGTCCTGACTTTC. Complete variable domain (other parts from reference TRBV3-1 and TRBJ2-6): DTAVSQTPKYLVTQMGNDKSIKCEQNLGHDTMYWYKQDSKKFLKIMFSYNNKELIINETVPNRFSPKSPDKAHLNLHINSLELGDSAVYFCASSQEDGSGANVLTFGAGSRLTVL.

This clonotype came up many times. The chain combines TRBV6-1 with TRBJ2-3; tentative D call: TRBD1 (7 bases). Germline CDR1 is MNHNS and CDR2 is SASEGT. V was shortened by 7 bases and J by 6 bases, with 23 bases between the two germline ends. The CDR3 length is 16 residues. In DNA form, the CDR3 reads TGTGCCAGCACCGGAAAGGAGGGGGCGAGTAGGGATACGCAGTATTTT. Translating it yields CASTGKEGASRDTQYF.

The J gene is TRBJ2-7, the V gene TRBV12-3 or TRBV12-4; TRBD2 matches 11 bases. V shed 5 bases and J 7 bases; nucleotides not matched to a gene: 16. The CDR3 spans 17 residues. CDR3 in DNA: TGTGCCAGCAGTCTAATAGTCTTAGCGGGAGGGTCCGGGGAGCAGTACTTC. Its protein product is CASSLIVLAGGSGEQYF.

This clonotype was counted ten times or more. The genes are TRBV28 and TRBJ1-1; 8 bases are a match to TRBD1. Losses at the gene ends were 5 bases for V and 7 bases for J; bases not matched to a gene: 6. The CDR3 extends over 13 amino acids. Per the germline V gene, CDR1 is MDHEN and CDR2 is SYDVKM. DNA for the CDR3: TGTGCCAGCAGTCTCGACAGGGGACGTGAAGCTTTCTTT. Encoded protein: CASSLDRGREAFF.

This clonotype was recorded many times. The chain couples TRBV4-2 to TRBJ2-1; D may be TRBD2 (6 bases). V lost 3 bases and J lost 0, with 15 bases in between. The CDR3 extends over 17 amino acids. The germline V gene has CDR1 LGHNA and CDR2 YNFKEQ. The DNA for the CDR3 is TGTGCCAGCAGCCAGGAAAGCGGGCCCAGCTCCTACAATGAGCAGTTCTTC. Translated, it gives CASSQESGPSSYNEQFF.

This clonotype came up a few times. This chain uses TRBV6-5 with TRBJ2-1; 10 bases align to TRBD2. V dropped 4 bases and J dropped 8; count of bases not matched to a gene: 8. Germline CDR1 is MNHEY and CDR2 is SVGAGI. This CDR3 has 15 residues. The CDR3 loop reads CASSLLSGGDDEQFF. Written as DNA, the CDR3 is TGTGCCAGCAGTTTGTTGAGCGGGGGGGATGATGAGCAGTTCTTC.

This clonotype was seen repeatedly, ten times or more. The J gene is TRBJ1-1, the V gene TRBV27; maybe TRBD1 (5 bases). The ends were cut back, 4 bases at V and 5 bases at J, with 8 bases in the middle. Per the germline V gene, CDR1 is MNHEY and CDR2 is SMNVEV (reference sequence). There are 12 residues in the CDR3. The CDR3 protein is CASSSGGTEAFF. CDR3 DNA: TGTGCCAGCAGTTCCGGGGGGACTGAAGCTTTCTTT.

This clonotype has a count of ten or more. This chain uses TRBV7-6 with TRBJ1-1; 8 bases are shared with TRBD1. The CDR3 sequence is 16 residues long. Germline values: CDR1 SGHVS, CDR2 FNYEAQ. V lost 5 bases to trimming and J lost 0 bases; unmatched junction nucleotides: 8. The CDR3 spells CASSHSTGAMNTEAFF. In DNA, the CDR3 is TGTGCCAGCAGCCACTCGACAGGGGCTATGAACACTGAAGCTTTCTTT.

This clonotype has ten or more counts. J is TRBJ2-3 and V is TRBV14; a weak D match, TRBD1 (6 bases). V was shortened by 4 bases and J by 6 bases, with 23 bases between the two germline ends. The germline gives CDR1 SGHDN, CDR2 FVKESK. The CDR3 runs 17 residues. CDR3 coding DNA: TGTGCCAGCAGCCCCTTAAAGGGGGACGCAGGGTGGGATACGCAGTATTTT. Translated: CASSPLKGDAGWDTQYF.

There are a few counts of this clonotype. The CDR3 region has the DNA TGCAGCGCCACGTCCTCCTACGAGCAGTACTTC. The encoded protein is CSATSSYEQYF. The chain has TRBV29-1 and TRBJ2-7, with D uncertain. CDR3 length equals 11 residues. Trimming left V 7 bases short and J 0 bases short, with 7 bases between. Germline V CDR1 and CDR2: SQVTM, ANQGSEA.

This clonotype was recorded at least ten times. The chain uses TRBV29-1 and TRBJ2-7, with 7 bases lining up with TRBD1. Germline lookup yields CDR1 SQVTM and CDR2 ANQGSEA. The V gene end was trimmed by 0 bases and the J gene end by 3 bases; junction bases not matched to a gene: 2. This CDR3 contains 13 residues. The CDR3 nucleotides are TGCAGCGTTGAAGACAGGGGGAGCTACGAGCAGTACTTC. Its protein product is CSVEDRGSYEQYF.

This clonotype has at least ten counts. The genes are TRBV12-3 or TRBV12-4 and TRBJ1-2; no reliable D call. The CDR3 runs to 11 residues. V shed 5 bases and J shed 4 bases, with 5 bases lying between them. In nucleotides, the CDR3 is TGTGCCAGCAGTACCTCCTATGGCTACACCTTC. Its translation is CASSTSYGYTF.

In this sample, this clonotype turned up a few times. J is TRBJ2-7 and V is TRBV6-5; tentatively, D is TRBD1 or TRBD2 (5 bases each). Germline CDR1 and CDR2: MNHEY and SVGAGI. Trimming removed 1 base from V and 2 bases from J, with 12 bases in between. The CDR3 has 15 residues. The CDR3 nucleotides are TGTGCCAGCAGTTACTATGGGGGTGCGGCCTACGAGCAGTACTTC. Its translation: CASSYYGGAAYEQYF.

This clonotype came up many times. V is TRBV4-1 and J is TRBJ2-7, with TRBD2 identical over 8 bases. The V gene end was trimmed by 0 bases and the J gene end by 4 bases; junction bases not matched to a gene: 8. CDR1 and CDR2 from the germline V gene are MGHRA and YSYEKL. The CDR3 is made up of 16 amino acids. CDR3 nucleotides: TGCGCCAGCAGCCAAGATCAGCGGGAGCCACCTTACGAGCAGTACTTC. Protein sequence: CASSQDQREPPYEQYF.

This clonotype was detected many times. V gene TRBV29-1 combines with J gene TRBJ1-2; the D gene is possibly TRBD1 (6 bases). CDR1 and CDR2 from the germline V gene are SQVTM and ANQGSEA. V lost 7 bases and J lost 3, with 18 bases in between. The CDR3 sequence is 14 residues long. The CDR3: CSAGDKSPYYGYTF. CDR3 coding DNA: TGCAGCGCGGGGGACAAAAGTCCCTACTATGGCTACACCTTC.

This clonotype showed up many times. This sequence joins TRBV27 and TRBJ1-2; 7 positions match TRBD1. CDR1 MNHEY and CDR2 SMNVEV come from the germline V gene (reference sequence). The CDR3 is made up of 15 amino acids. Trimming removed 4 bases from V and 8 bases from J; junction bases left unmatched: 13. As DNA, the CDR3 is TGTGCCAGCAGTTCCCTTACAGGGGTCCTGGAGGGCTACACCTTC. Translating gives CASSSLTGVLEGYTF.

There are many counts of this clonotype. The rearrangement uses TRBV6-1 and TRBJ2-1, with D perhaps TRBD1 (6 bases). Germline V CDR1 and CDR2: MNHNS, SASEGT. The CDR3 is made up of 16 amino acids. V lost 7 bases and J 13 bases, leaving 29 bases between the germline ends. CDR3 bases: TGTGCCAGCACCATCCTCAGGACAGTACCCGGATCAGGCCAGTTCTTC. Amino acids: CASTILRTVPGSGQFF.

This clonotype was counted ten times or more. This sequence joins TRBV27 and TRBJ1-1, with 9 bases identical to TRBD1. The CDR3 length is 14 residues. After removal of 3 bases from V and 6 bases from J, the junction contained 5 bases not matched to a gene. CDR1 is MNHEY, CDR2 SMNVEV, per germline (reference sequence). CDR3 region: CASSFGQGMAEAFF. CDR3 in DNA: TGTGCCAGCAGTTTCGGACAGGGGATGGCTGAAGCTTTCTTT.